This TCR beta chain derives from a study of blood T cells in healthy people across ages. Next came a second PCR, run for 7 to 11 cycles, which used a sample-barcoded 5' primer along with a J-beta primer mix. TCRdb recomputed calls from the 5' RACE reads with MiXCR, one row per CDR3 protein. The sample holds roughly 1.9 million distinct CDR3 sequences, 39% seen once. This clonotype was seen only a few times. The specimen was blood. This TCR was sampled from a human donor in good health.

The DNA for the CDR3 is TGTGCCAGCAGCCAAGTGACCATATCTAGCGATACGCAGTATTTT. Its translation: CASSQVTISSDTQYF. The V and J genes are TRBV4-2 and TRBJ2-3; the D gene is possibly TRBD2 (5 bases). V was cut by 1 base and J by 6 bases, with 14 bases left in between. The CDR3 extends over 15 amino acids. CDR1 is LGHNA, CDR2 YNFKEQ, per germline.